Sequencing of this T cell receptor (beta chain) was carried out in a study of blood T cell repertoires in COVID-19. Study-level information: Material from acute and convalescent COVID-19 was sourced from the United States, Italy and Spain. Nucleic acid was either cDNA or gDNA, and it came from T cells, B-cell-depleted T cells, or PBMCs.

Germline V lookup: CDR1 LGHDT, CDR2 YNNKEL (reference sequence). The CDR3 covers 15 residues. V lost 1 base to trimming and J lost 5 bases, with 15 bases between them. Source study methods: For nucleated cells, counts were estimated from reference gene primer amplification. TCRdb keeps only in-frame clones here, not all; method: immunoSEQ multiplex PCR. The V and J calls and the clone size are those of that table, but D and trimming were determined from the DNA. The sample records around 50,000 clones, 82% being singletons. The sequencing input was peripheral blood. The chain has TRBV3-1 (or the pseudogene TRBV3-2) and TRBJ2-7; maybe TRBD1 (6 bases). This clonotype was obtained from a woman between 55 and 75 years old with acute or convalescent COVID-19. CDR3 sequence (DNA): TGTGCCAGCAGCCAAGTTCCACAGGGAGTCAACGAGCAGTACTTC. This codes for CASSQVPQGVNEQYF.